This T cell receptor beta chain was profiled in a study of PD-1 blockade in mismatch repair-deficient tumors. The length of the CDR3 is 11 residues. Trimming stripped 1 base from V and 5 bases from J, with 3 bases between. Germline CDR1 is MGHDK and CDR2 is SYGVNS. This table comes from immunoSEQ multiplex PCR, and its TCRdb copy is limited to in-frame clones, with some not included. The sample lists roughly 50,000 clones; about 84% were seen once. The material sequenced was peripheral blood, taken more than 19 weeks after starting pembrolizumab. This chain uses TRBV25-1 with TRBJ2-7; D is undetermined. This sequence was found in an adult with mismatch repair-deficient cancer. The CDR3 loop is CASSESHEQYF. The CDR3 DNA reads as TGTGCCAGCAGTGAATCGCACGAGCAGTACTTC.